This T cell receptor beta chain comes out of a study of human T cells and chemical hapten exposure. Overall study context: Sensitization used 2% DPC on about 2 cm by about 2 cm upper inner arm skin. Enrolled patients were predominantly female and had alopecia areata, totalis or universalis.

Time point reported: patch test 1, 2 weeks after DPC sensitization. Regarding treatment: therapeutic diphenylcyclopropenone sensitization with weekly scalp DPC. Ahead of each patch test application, blood was drawn. The length of the CDR3 is 14 residues. V dropped 2 bases and J dropped 2 bases, with 10 bases sitting between them. Germline V gene sequence: CDR1 MGHDK, CDR2 SYGVNS. TCRdb recomputed calls from the RACE reads with MiXCR, one row per CDR3 protein. The sample has some 49,000 distinct CDR3 sequences, 9.3% seen once. The rearrangement links TRBV25-1 to TRBJ2-7; maybe TRBD2 (6 bases). The sequences come from whole blood, collected in connection with sensitization to the hapten diphenylcyclopropenone (DPC). This TCR was recovered from a woman aged 45-65 years with alopecia areata. Some clones in this sample may be carry-over from other donors' samples. The CDR3 loop is CASSEPGDAYEQYF. CDR3 nucleotides: TGTGCCAGCAGTGAACCGGGGGACGCCTACGAGCAGTACTTC.